This TCR beta chain was found in a study of blood T cell repertoires in COVID-19. This clone was found once. Authors' data handling: By means of reference gene primer amplification, nucleated cell counts were estimated. TCRdb's copy holds only in-frame clones and misses some; the assay was immunoSEQ multiplex PCR. V, J and clone size are those of that table, while D and trimming were read from the DNA. This table has 150,000 to 200,000 clones, about 85% appearing once. Germline trimming cut 3 bases from V and 5 bases from J; bases unmatched to any gene: 2. Germline V lookup: CDR1 SGHTA, CDR2 FQGNSA. This CDR3 is built from 13 residues.

Source material: peripheral blood. The sequence was collected from a person aged 70 to 80 with COVID-19, enrolled during active disease. The chain recombines TRBV7-2 with TRBJ1-2; TRBD1 matches 8 bases. CDR3 region: CASSLTGAYGYTF. The CDR3 nucleotides are TGTGCCAGCAGCTTGACAGGGGCTTATGGCTACACCTTC.